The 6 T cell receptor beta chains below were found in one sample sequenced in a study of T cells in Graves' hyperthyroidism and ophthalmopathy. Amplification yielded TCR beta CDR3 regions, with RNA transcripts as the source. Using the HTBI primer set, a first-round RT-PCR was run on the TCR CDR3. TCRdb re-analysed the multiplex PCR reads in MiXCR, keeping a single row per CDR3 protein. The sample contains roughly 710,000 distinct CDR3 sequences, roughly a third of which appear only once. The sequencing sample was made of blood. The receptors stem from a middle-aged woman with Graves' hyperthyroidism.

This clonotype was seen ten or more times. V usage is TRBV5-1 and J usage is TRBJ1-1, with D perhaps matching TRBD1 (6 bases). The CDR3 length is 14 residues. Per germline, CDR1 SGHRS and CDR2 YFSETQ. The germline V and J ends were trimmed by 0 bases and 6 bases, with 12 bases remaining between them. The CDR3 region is CASSLVGGAAEAFF. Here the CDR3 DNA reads TGCGCCAGCAGCTTGGTGGGGGGCGCGGCTGAAGCTTTCTTT.

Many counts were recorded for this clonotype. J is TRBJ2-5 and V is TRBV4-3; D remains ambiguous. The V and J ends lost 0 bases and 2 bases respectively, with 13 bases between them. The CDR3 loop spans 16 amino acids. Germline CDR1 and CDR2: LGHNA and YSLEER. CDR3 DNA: TGCGCCAGCAGCCAAGATCGCGGCTTGGGTCAAGAGACCCAGTACTTC. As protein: CASSQDRGLGQETQYF.

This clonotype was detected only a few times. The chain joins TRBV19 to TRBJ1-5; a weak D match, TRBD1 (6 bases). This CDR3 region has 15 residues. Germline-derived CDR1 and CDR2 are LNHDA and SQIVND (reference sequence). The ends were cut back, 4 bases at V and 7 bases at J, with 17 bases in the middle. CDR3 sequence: CASSKLWGARQPQHF. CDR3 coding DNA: TGTGCCAGTAGTAAACTTTGGGGGGCGCGACAGCCCCAGCATTTT.

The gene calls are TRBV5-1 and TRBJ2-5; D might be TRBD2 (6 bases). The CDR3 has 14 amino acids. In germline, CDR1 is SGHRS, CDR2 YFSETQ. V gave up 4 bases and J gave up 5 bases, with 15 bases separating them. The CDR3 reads CASSEGGVWETQYF. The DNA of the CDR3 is TGCGCCAGCAGCGAGGGAGGCGTCTGGGAGACCCAGTACTTC.

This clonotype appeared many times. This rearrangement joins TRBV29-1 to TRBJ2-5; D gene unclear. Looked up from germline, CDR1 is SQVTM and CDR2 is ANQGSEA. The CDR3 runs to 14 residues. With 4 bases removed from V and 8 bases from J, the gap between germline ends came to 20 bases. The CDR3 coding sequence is TGCAGCGTTGTGTTCCCGGATGGGTGGTTTACCCAGTACTTC. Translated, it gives CSVVFPDGWFTQYF.

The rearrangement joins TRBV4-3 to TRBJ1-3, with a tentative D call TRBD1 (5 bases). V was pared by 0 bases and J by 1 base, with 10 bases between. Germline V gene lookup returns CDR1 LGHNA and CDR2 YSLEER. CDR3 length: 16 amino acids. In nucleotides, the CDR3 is TGCGCCAGCAGCCAAGATCAAGGGGCATCTGGAAACACCATATATTTT. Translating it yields CASSQDQGASGNTIYF.